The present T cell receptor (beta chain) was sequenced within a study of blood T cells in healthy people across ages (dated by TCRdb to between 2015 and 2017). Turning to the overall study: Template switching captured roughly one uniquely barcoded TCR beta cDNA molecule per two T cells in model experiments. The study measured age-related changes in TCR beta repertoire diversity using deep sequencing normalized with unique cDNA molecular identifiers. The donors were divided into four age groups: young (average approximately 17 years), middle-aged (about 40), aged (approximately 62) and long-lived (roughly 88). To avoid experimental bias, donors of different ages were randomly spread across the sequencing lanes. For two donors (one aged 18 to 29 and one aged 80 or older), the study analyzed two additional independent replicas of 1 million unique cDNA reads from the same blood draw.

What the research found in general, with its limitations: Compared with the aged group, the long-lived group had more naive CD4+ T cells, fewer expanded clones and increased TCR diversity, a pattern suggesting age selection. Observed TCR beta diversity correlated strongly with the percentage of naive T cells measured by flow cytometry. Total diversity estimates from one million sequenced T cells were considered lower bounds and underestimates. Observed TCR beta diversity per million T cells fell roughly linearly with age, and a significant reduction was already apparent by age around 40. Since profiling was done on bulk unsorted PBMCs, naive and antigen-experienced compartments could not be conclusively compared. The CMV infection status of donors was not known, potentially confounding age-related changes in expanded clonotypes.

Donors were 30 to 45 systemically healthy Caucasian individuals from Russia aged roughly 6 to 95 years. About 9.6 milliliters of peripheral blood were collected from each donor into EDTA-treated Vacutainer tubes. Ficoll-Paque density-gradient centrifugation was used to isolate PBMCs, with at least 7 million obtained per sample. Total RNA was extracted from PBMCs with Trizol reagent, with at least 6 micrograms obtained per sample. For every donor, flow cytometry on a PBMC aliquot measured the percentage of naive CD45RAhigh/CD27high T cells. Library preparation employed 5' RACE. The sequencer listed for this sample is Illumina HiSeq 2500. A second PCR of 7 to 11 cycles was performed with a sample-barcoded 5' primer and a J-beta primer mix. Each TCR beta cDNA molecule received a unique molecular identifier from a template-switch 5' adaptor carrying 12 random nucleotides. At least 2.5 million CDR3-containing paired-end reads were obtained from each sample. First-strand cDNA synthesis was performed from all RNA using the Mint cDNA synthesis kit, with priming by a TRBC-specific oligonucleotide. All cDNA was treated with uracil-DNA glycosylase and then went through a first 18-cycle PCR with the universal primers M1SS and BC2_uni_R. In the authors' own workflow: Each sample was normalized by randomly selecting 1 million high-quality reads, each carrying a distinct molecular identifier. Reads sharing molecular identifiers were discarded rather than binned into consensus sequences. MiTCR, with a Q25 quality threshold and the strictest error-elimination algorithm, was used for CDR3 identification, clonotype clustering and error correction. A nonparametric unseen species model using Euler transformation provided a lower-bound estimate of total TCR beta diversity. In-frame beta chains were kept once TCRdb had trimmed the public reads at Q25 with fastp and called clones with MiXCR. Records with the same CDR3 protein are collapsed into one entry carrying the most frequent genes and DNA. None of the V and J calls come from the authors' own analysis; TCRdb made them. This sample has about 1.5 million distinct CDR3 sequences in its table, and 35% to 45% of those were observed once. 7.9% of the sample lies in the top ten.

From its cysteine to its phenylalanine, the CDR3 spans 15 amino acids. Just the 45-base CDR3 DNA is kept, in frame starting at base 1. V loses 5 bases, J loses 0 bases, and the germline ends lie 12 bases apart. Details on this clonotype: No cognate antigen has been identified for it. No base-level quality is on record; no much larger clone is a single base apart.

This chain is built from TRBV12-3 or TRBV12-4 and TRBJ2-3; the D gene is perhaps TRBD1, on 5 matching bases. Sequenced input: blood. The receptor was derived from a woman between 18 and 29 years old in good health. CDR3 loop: CASSRLTASTDTQYF. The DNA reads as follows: TGTGCCAGCAGTCGTTTGACAGCTAGCACAGATACGCAGTATTTT.